This T cell receptor (beta chain) came from a study of identical twins. Study-level points and caveats: Insertions were fewer in abundant cord blood beta clonotypes, whereas memory repertoires showed none of this pattern.

A universal primer binding site was introduced by template switching. The final cDNA contained unique molecular identifiers. TCRdb redid the calling of the 5' RACE reads with MiXCR, one entry per CDR3 protein. The data hold fewer than 650,000 distinct CDR3 sequences, with 7.1% observed a single time. The CDR3 runs 15 residues. V lost 1 base and J 5 bases, leaving 14 bases between the germline ends. Germline V CDR1 and CDR2: SEHNR, FQNEAQ (reference sequence). This clonotype was seen only a few times. Its target is not known. This same sample was also part of a study on yellow fever vaccine responses in identical twins. This second report adds: Twins showed a vaccine T cell response that reportedly seemed partly convergent, partly personalized.

What was sequenced was PBMCs. The chain employs TRBV7-9 and TRBJ2-5; no definite D call. This clonotype was obtained from a woman between 18 and 29 years old in good health. CDR3 sequence: CASSLVPEPGETQYF. In DNA form, the CDR3 reads TGTGCCAGCAGCTTAGTCCCAGAACCGGGTGAGACCCAGTACTTC. The whole variable domain, remainder taken from reference TRBV7-9 and TRBJ2-5, is DTGVSQNPRHKITKRGQNVTFRCDPISEHNRLYWYRQTLGQGPEFLTYFQNEAQLEKSRLLSDRFSAERPKGSFSTLEIQRTEQGDSAMYLCASSLVPEPGETQYFGPGTRLLVL.